This T cell receptor beta chain derives from a study of human T cells and chemical hapten exposure. Time point meaning: patch test 2, 6 weeks after DPC sensitization. Treatment of the sample: therapeutic diphenylcyclopropenone sensitization with weekly scalp DPC. The study drew its donors from alopecia patients who were 18 to 70 years old and suitable for DPC. For the library, individual cDNA molecules each received unique molecular identifiers. From the RACE reads, TCRdb called clonotypes with MiXCR, one entry per CDR3 protein. The sample has about 54,000 distinct CDR3 sequences; 9.9% are singletons. Overall study findings and caveats: While controls formed fewer of them, expanded TCRs formed significantly more large CDR3 similarity clusters. TCRs above 1 in 1000 frequency did not change with DPC sensitization.

Regarding this clonotype: Its antigen is not identified. At one of its ends the junction is not consistent with the germline gene, which may arise from a read error.

Here the sequenced sample was whole blood, taken in connection with sensitization to the hapten diphenylcyclopropenone (DPC). The clonotype was recovered from a woman in her fifties or sixties with alopecia areata. Some clones in this sample may be carry-over from other donors' samples.

CDR3 in amino acids: CAGSLVGGSADTQYF. The CDR3 bases are TGTGCCGGCAGCTTAGTTGGGGGTAGTGCAGATACGCAGTATTTT. J is TRBJ2-3 and V is TRBV7-2; tentatively, D is TRBD1 or TRBD2 (5 bases each). The CDR3 is made up of 15 amino acids. CDR1 SGHTA and CDR2 FQGNSA come from the germline V gene.